This is a list of T cell receptor beta chains from one sample in a study of cytomegalovirus exposure and HLA in healthy donors. Data came from immunoSEQ multiplex PCR; TCRdb stores just in-frame clones and leaves some out. This sample's clone table lists about 110,000 clones. The specimen sequenced was PBMCs. The receptors shown here come from a middle-aged man in good health and CMV-seropositive. CDR3s include the opening cysteine and the closing phenylalanine or tryptophan. The order of the fields is V gene, J gene, CDR3 length, CDR3 protein.

>TRBV5-1|TRBJ2-5|14
CASSYELQRETQYF
>TRBV29-1|TRBJ1-4|13
CSVSDRGSEKLFF
>TRBV5-6|TRBJ2-1|16
CASSLAGLAGVNEQFF
>TRBV7-9|TRBJ1-1|14
CASSLDGMNTEAFF
>TRBV11-2|TRBJ2-1|14
CASSLVASYNEQFF
>TRBV6-5|TRBJ2-5|14
CASSYSLAEGEQYF
>TRBV4-3|TRBJ2-5|15
CASSQDRQGARSQYF
>TRBV5-1|TRBJ2-7|14
CASSRSGSSYEQYF
>TRBV2|TRBJ2-5|14
CASWPPGGEETQYF
>TRBV7-3|TRBJ2-1|14
CASSLVSGRSEQFF
>TRBV11-2|TRBJ2-7|14
CASSLRLSSYEQYF
>TRBV6-5|TRBJ1-1|11
CASGPGTEAFF
>TRBV6-4|TRBJ2-3|15
CASSKGTSGTDTQYF
>TRBV4-2|TRBJ2-1|18
CASSQDLVREGRLEEQFF
>TRBV7-8|TRBJ2-7|18
CASSLVGGRAADMGEQYF
>TRBV27|TRBJ2-5|15
CASSLRDRSQETQYF
>TRBV5-4|TRBJ2-2|15
CASTFTGGSTGELFF
>TRBV14|TRBJ1-1|13
CASSRGQGTEAFF
>TRBV5-1|TRBJ2-1|15
CASSSPGLAGYEQFF
>TRBV10-2|TRBJ1-3|15
CASSEKENSGNTIYF
>TRBV20-1|TRBJ2-3|11
CSAPQPDTQYF
>TRBV2|TRBJ2-4|15
CASAPQASGRNIQYF
>TRBV7-2|TRBJ1-1|17
CASSVVIRRTGGFEAFF
>TRBV7-9|TRBJ1-2|14
CASSFDQSNYGYTF
>TRBV30|TRBJ1-1|14
CASYNRERATEAFF
>TRBV7-6|TRBJ2-2|17
CASSPHQVPTPTGELFF
>TRBV5-6|TRBJ2-3|13
CASSLDSTDTQYF
>TRBV7-9|TRBJ2-5|17
CASSLAGTRATQGTQYF
>TRBV9|TRBJ1-1|15
CASSVVGQLNTEAFF
>TRBV11-3|TRBJ2-2|14
CASSHRVGTGELFF
>TRBV19|TRBJ2-1|18
CASSPTGTRRMVTNEQFF
>TRBV5-1|TRBJ2-6|18
CASSATGGKYSGANVLTF
>TRBV4-2|TRBJ1-1|16
CASSQETRRMNTEAFF